This T cell receptor beta chain was captured by sequencing in a study of blood T cell repertoires in COVID-19. Study overall: Nucleic acid was either cDNA or gDNA, and it came from T cells, B-cell-depleted T cells, or PBMCs.

In the original analysis: Reference gene primer amplification gave estimated nucleated cell counts. Assay used: immunoSEQ multiplex PCR; TCRdb lists only in-frame clones, some missing. D and trimming were read from the DNA, whereas the V and J calls and clone size are those reported in that table. The sample records about 92,000 clones, roughly 84% being singletons. Sequencing was done on a sample of peripheral blood. The receptor was isolated from a human donor in a cohort sampled during active COVID-19.

CDR3 nucleotide sequence: TGTGCCAGCAGCTTAGGGGGACAGTCCTACGAGCAGTACTTC. This translates into CASSLGGQSYEQYF. V gene TRBV7-9 combines with J gene TRBJ2-7, with TRBD1 identical over 7 bases. V shed 1 base and J 1 base; nucleotides not matched to a gene: 1. Germline lookup yields CDR1 SEHNR and CDR2 FQNEAQ (reference sequence). The CDR3 has 14 residues.